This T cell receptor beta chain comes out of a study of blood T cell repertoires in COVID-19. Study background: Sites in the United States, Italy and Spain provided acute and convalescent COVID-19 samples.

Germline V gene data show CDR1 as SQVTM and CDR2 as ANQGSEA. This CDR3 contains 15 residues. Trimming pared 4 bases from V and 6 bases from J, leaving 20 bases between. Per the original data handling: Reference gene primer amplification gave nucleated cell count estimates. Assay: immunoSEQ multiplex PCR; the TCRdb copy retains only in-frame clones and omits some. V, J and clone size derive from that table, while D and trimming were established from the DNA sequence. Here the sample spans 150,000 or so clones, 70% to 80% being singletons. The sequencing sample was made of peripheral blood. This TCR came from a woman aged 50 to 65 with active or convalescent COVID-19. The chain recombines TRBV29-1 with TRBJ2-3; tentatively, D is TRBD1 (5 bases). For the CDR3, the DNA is TGCAGCGTTGCTCGTAAGGGGCCCGTTGCGGATACGCAGTATTTT. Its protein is CSVARKGPVADTQYF.